The 21 T cell receptor beta chains presented below share a single source sample, sequenced in a study of OX40 agonist ivuxolimab in advanced cancers. This table comes from immunoSEQ multiplex PCR, and its TCRdb copy is limited to in-frame clones, with some not included. This table holds approximately 69,000 clones, about four fifths found once. This specimen consisted of CD4+ or CD8+ T cells sorted from blood, obtained in a trial of the OX40 agonist ivuxolimab. These receptors were obtained from an adult with an advanced solid tumor such as melanoma, head and neck, liver or kidney cancer.

V and J are TRBV30 and TRBJ2-3, with 10 bases lining up with TRBD2. Germline CDR1 reads GTSNPN; CDR2 reads SVGIG (reference sequence). This CDR3 contains 15 residues. Trimming cost V 2 bases and J 2 bases; bases outside gene matches: 4. The DNA for the CDR3 is TGTGCCTGGAGTACGACTAGCGGGTTCACAGATACGCAGTATTTT. It yields the protein CAWSTTSGFTDTQYF.

The rearrangement joins TRBV5-6 to TRBJ1-2; D may be TRBD1 (5 bases). In germline, CDR1 is SGHDT, CDR2 YYEEEE. V lost 4 bases to trimming and J lost 4 bases, with 11 bases between them. The CDR3 loop spans 13 amino acids. CDR3 sequence (DNA): TGTGCCAGCAGCCCCCTAGGGACCTATGGCTACACCTTC. It specifies CASSPLGTYGYTF. The complete variable domain, with remaining parts taken from reference TRBV5-6 and TRBJ1-2, reads DAGVTQSPTHLIKTRGQQVTLRCSPKSGHDTVSWYQQALGQGPQFIFQYYEEEERQRGNFPDRFSGHQFPNYSSELNVNALLLGDSALYLCASSPLGTYGYTFGSGTRLTVV.

This chain joins TRBV28 and TRBJ1-1; possibly TRBD1 for D (6 bases). Trimming took 7 bases from V and 6 from J, leaving 15 bases between them. There are 13 residues in the CDR3. Looked up from germline, CDR1 is MDHEN and CDR2 is SYDVKM. The CDR3 here is CASKGVFKPEAFF. The CDR3 DNA reads TGTGCCAGCAAGGGGGTTTTTAAGCCTGAAGCTTTCTTT.

This clone has more than one count but fewer than ten. This chain joins TRBV5-1 and TRBJ1-1; D gene unclear. CDR3 size: 14 residues. Per the germline V gene, CDR1 is SGHRS and CDR2 is YFSETQ. Trimming took off 7 bases at V and 1 base at J, with 14 bases between the two ends. In nucleotides, the CDR3 is TGCGCCAGCCAAAGCCGAACGACGAACACTGAAGCTTTCTTT. Translating it yields CASQSRTTNTEAFF.

The V call is TRBV18, the J call TRBJ2-1, with D possibly matching TRBD2 (6 bases). V lost 3 bases, J lost 4 bases, and 10 bases lay in between. This CDR3 comprises 14 residues. CDR1 and CDR2 (germline): KGHSH, LQKENI. As DNA, the CDR3 is TGTGCCAGCTCACCTATCGGGGGTTACAATGAGCAGTTCTTC. As protein: CASSPIGGYNEQFF.

This clone came up a few times. The chain recombines TRBV28 with TRBJ1-2; D uncertain. The ends were cut back, 6 bases at V and 5 bases at J, with 16 bases in the middle. This CDR3 is built from 14 residues. Germline loops: CDR1 MDHEN, CDR2 SYDVKM. As DNA, the CDR3 is TGTGCCAGCAGCCTAAAGCCCGACGGGTATGGCTACACCTTC. It codes for CASSLKPDGYGYTF.

The chain is built from TRBV18 and TRBJ1-2; D ambiguous. This CDR3 is built from 16 residues. The V end was cut by 3 bases, the J end by 0 bases, with 14 bases between. Germline CDR1 is KGHSH and CDR2 is LQKENI. CDR3 region: CASSPPHMVSNYGYTF. CDR3 coding DNA: TGTGCCAGCTCACCGCCCCATATGGTGTCTAACTATGGCTACACCTTC.

The rearrangement joins TRBV6-5 to TRBJ1-1; D unresolved. The germline CDR1 and CDR2 sequences are MNHEY and SVGAGI. Trimming shortened V by 0 bases and J by 0 bases, and 8 bases separated the two germline ends. This CDR3 has 15 amino acids. This chain's CDR3 is CASSYSTRVNTEAFF. CDR3 nucleotide sequence: TGTGCCAGCAGTTACTCAACTCGCGTGAACACTGAAGCTTTCTTT.

The chain uses TRBV19 and TRBJ2-1; possible D gene TRBD2, 5 bases. The CDR3 totals 15 residues. V lost 4 bases and J 3 bases, leaving 13 bases between the germline ends. The germline gives CDR1 LNHDA, CDR2 SQIVND (reference sequence). CDR3 protein: CASSTDGNIYNEQFF. In DNA, the CDR3 is TGTGCCAGTAGTACGGACGGGAATATCTACAATGAGCAGTTCTTC.

V usage is TRBV7-9 and J usage is TRBJ1-6, with D possibly being TRBD1 (5 bases). There are 16 residues in the CDR3. Germline assignment: CDR1 SEHNR and CDR2 FQNEAQ (reference sequence). Trimming took 5 bases from V and 7 from J, leaving 18 bases between them. Here the CDR3 reads CASSPDRPGGNSPLHF. The DNA for the CDR3 is TGTGCCAGCAGCCCCGACCGGCCCGGGGGGAATTCACCCCTCCACTTT.

This chain joins TRBV5-1 and TRBJ2-7, with TRBD1 as a possible D gene (5 bases). The CDR3 extends over 15 amino acids. Trimming cost V 0 bases and J 2 bases, with 12 bases left between them. The germline V gene has CDR1 SGHRS and CDR2 YFSETQ. Here the CDR3 reads CASSLVQGPPYEQYF. CDR3 sequence (DNA): TGCGCCAGCAGCTTGGTGCAGGGCCCCCCCTACGAGCAGTACTTC.

The gene calls are TRBV2 and TRBJ2-7; either TRBD1 or TRBD2 may fit D (5 bases each). CDR1 SNHLY and CDR2 FYNNEI come from the germline V gene. Trimming cost V 7 bases and J 2 bases, with 21 bases left between them. The length of the CDR3 is 16 residues. The CDR3 sequence is CASMTDRTLATYEQYF. The CDR3 DNA reads as TGTGCCAGCATGACTGACAGAACCCTAGCAACCTACGAGCAGTACTTC.

J is TRBJ2-3 and V is TRBV5-1; D not resolved. V lost 6 bases and J 1 base, leaving 9 bases between the germline ends. The CDR3 length is 13 residues. Germline V gene data show CDR1 as SGHRS and CDR2 as YFSETQ. The CDR3 protein is CASTFQGTDTQYF. In DNA, the CDR3 is TGCGCCAGCACCTTCCAAGGCACAGATACGCAGTATTTT.

The gene calls are TRBV5-1 and TRBJ1-4; D perhaps matches TRBD1 (6 bases). The germline V and J ends were trimmed by 1 base and 4 bases, with 11 bases remaining between them. The CDR3 is 15 amino acids. Germline V gene data show CDR1 as SGHRS and CDR2 as YFSETQ. The CDR3 nucleotides are TGCGCCAGCAGCTTGTACGCAGGGGATAATGAAAAACTGTTTTTT. It encodes CASSLYAGDNEKLFF.

The gene calls are TRBV11-3 and TRBJ2-5; a possible D gene is TRBD2 (5 bases). There are 11 residues in the CDR3. V was cut by 0 bases and J by 11 bases, with 7 bases left in between. Germline V lookup: CDR1 SGHNT, CDR2 YENEEA. The DNA for the CDR3 is TGTGCCAGCAGCTTAGAGTGGGAGCAGTACTTC. Amino acids: CASSLEWEQYF. Based on the CDR3 plus reference TRBV11-3 and TRBJ2-5, the full variable domain is EAGVVQSPRYKIIEKKQPVAFWCNPISGHNTLYWYLQNLGQGPELLIRYENEEAVDDSQLPKDRFSAERLKGVDSTLKIQPAELGDSAVYLCASSLEWEQYFGPGTRLLVL.

The V and J genes are TRBV10-3 and TRBJ2-7, with 11 bases that match TRBD1. V dropped 3 bases and J dropped 3; count of bases not matched to a gene: 1. CDR1 is ENHRY, CDR2 SYGVKD, per germline. The CDR3 length is 14 residues. CDR3 amino acids: CAISDGTGGYEQYF. CDR3 DNA: TGTGCCATCAGTGACGGGACAGGGGGCTACGAGCAGTACTTC.

This chain links TRBV7-3 with TRBJ2-5; D might be TRBD1 or TRBD2, each matching 5 bases. Germline CDR1 and CDR2: SGHTA and FQGTGA. The CDR3 sequence is 14 residues long. Deletions cut 5 bases from V and 5 bases from J, with 15 bases between. The CDR3 DNA sequence: TGTGCCAGCAGCCCGCCGGGACCAGGGGAGACCCAGTACTTC. It translates to CASSPPGPGETQYF.

The rearrangement joins TRBV6-5 to TRBJ2-6; D remains unclear. The CDR3 spans 15 residues. Germline V gives CDR1 MNHEY, CDR2 SVGAGI. Trimming cost V 0 bases and J 1 base, with 4 bases left between them. The CDR3 DNA follows: TGTGCCAGCAGTTACTCCGAGTCTGGGGCCAACGTCCTGACTTTC. Residues: CASSYSESGANVLTF.

This clone appeared a few times. The gene calls are TRBV6-5 and TRBJ1-6, with 7 nucleotides matching TRBD1. This CDR3 has 13 amino acids. The germline CDR1 and CDR2 sequences are MNHEY and SVGAGI. V was pared by 6 bases and J by 7 bases, with 3 bases of the junction left unmatched. CDR3 in DNA: TGTGCCAGCAGGGGACAGTTAAATTCACCCCTCCACTTT. As protein: CASRGQLNSPLHF.

The chain uses TRBV7-2 and TRBJ2-5, with D perhaps TRBD1 (6 bases). The DNA end lines up better with TRBJ2-7; the J call may be wrong. This CDR3 comprises 16 residues. Per the germline V gene, CDR1 is SGHTA and CDR2 is FQGNSA. In DNA, the CDR3 is TGTGCCAGCACCCCGCGTGTCGGACAGTCGGTGAACGAGCAGTACTTC. This sequence encodes CASTPRVGQSVNEQYF.

J is TRBJ2-2 and V is TRBV7-2; 7 bases fit TRBD1. CDR1 SGHTA and CDR2 FQGNSA come from the germline V gene. CDR3 length: 15 residues. J was trimmed by 1 base and V by 5 bases; bases with no gene match: 4. In nucleotides, the CDR3 is TGTGCCAGCAGCCTACGGGACAGGAACACCGGGGAGCTGTTTTTT. Translated, it gives CASSLRDRNTGELFF.